This T cell receptor beta chain comes out of a study of control samples from healthy donors and cancer patients. Sequencing was performed with immunoSEQ multiplex PCR; in TCRdb, only in-frame clones are kept and a portion is missing. The profile covers more than 30,000 clones, with around 82% appearing a single time and roughly a fifth taken by the ten largest. Germline trimming cut 9 bases from V and 12 bases from J; bases unmatched to any gene: 16. This CDR3 is built from 14 residues. In germline, CDR1 is LGHNT, CDR2 FRNRAP. J is TRBJ1-2 and V is TRBV12-5; 10 bases map to TRBD1. What was sequenced was PBMCs. This TCR was sampled from a woman aged 55 to 70 with lung cancer. The CDR3 DNA is TGTGCTAGCTCCCCCCCCGGGACAGGGGCTGCGGACACCTTC. Its protein product is CASSPPGTGAADTF.